This T cell receptor (beta chain) was sequenced in a study of control samples from healthy donors and cancer patients. A note on this clone: At one boundary the junction diverges from the germline segment, which might be a read error. This sample also contains other DNA sequences that code for the same CDR3.

The data were produced by immunoSEQ multiplex PCR, yet TCRdb's version contains in-frame clones alone and is incomplete. The sample gives 60,000 to 85,000 clones, around 94% of which show up once; 5.5% to 6.5% is in the top ten. The CDR3 has 13 amino acids. Germline CDR1 LNHDA, CDR2 SQIVND (reference sequence). The chain joins TRBV19 to TRBJ2-7, with 7 bases aligning to TRBD2. This receptor was obtained from a woman aged 55-70 years in good health. The sample taken for sequencing was blood. The CDR3 is CASSTAGAYEQYF. The CDR3 region has the DNA TGCGCCAGTAGTACTGCGGGAGCCTACGAGCAGTACTTC.